The clone carrying this TCR beta chain appeared many times. Antigen unknown. For TCR beta, libraries came from iRepertoire HTBI primers and Arm-PCR of CDR3 regions. TCRdb passed the multiplex PCR reads through MiXCR, listing each CDR3 protein once. The repertoire holds some 420,000 distinct CDR3 sequences, with approximately 22% as singletons. Trimming removed 1 base at V and 3 bases at J, with 10 bases between. This CDR3 is built from 14 residues. CDR1 SGHAT and CDR2 FQNNGV come from the germline V gene. This sample was taken from a study of regulatory T cells in long-lasting Graves disease. Study-wide results and caveats: Analyses excluded thyroid tissue, covering peripheral blood alone. Gene preferences differed: TRBV28, TRBJ1-2, TRBJ2-5 in persistent cases. TCR diversity was lower in persistent than newly diagnosed Graves' disease.

As for time point: persistent/refractory GD, antithyroid drugs over 5 years with positive TRAb. The TCR library used RNA extracted from PBMCs. An endocrinology department in Xi'an, China, recruited the patients. This chain links TRBV11-2 with TRBJ2-7; D is unclear. This receptor was taken from a female donor with Graves disease. Source: peripheral blood mononuclear cells (PBMCs), taken when the disease was refractory, from a patient treated with antithyroid drugs. CDR3 DNA sequence: TGTGCCAGCAGCTTAGGACCACTGGGCTACGAGCAGTACTTC. Protein: CASSLGPLGYEQYF.